What follows is one T cell receptor beta chain and its context. Its antigen is unknown. The CDR3 totals 11 residues. The germline gives CDR1 GTSNPN, CDR2 SVGIG (reference sequence). V was pared by 2 bases and J by 0 bases, with 0 bases between. This specimen comes from a study of OX40 agonist ivuxolimab in advanced cancers. General study points: Nonresponders, in some cases, also had low normalized T-cell clonal expansion.

Assay used: immunoSEQ multiplex PCR; TCRdb lists only in-frame clones, some missing. The sample lists 52,000 or so clones, less than 85% occurring once. The TCR sequence derives from an adult with an advanced solid tumor such as melanoma, head and neck, liver or kidney cancer. The rearrangement links TRBV30 to TRBJ2-3, with D unresolved. The material sequenced was CD4+ or CD8+ T cells sorted from blood, taken in a trial of the OX40 agonist ivuxolimab. The CDR3 loop is CAWSSTDTQYF. The CDR3 nucleotides read TGTGCCTGGAGTAGCACAGATACGCAGTATTTT.